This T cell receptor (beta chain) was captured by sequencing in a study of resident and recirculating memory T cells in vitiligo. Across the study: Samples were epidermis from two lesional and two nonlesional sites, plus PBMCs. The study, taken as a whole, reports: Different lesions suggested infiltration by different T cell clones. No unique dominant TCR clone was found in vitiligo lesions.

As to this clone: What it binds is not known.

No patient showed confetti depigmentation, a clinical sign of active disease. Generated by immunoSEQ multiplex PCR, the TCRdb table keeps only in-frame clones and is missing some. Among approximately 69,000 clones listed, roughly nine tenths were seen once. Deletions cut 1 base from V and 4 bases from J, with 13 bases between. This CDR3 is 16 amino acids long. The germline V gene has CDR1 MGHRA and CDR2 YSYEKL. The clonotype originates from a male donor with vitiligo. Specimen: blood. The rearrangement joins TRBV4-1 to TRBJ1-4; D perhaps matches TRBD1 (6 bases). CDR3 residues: CASSQGSTGINEKLFF. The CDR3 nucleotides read TGCGCCAGCAGCCAAGGTTCGACAGGTATTAATGAAAAACTGTTTTTT.